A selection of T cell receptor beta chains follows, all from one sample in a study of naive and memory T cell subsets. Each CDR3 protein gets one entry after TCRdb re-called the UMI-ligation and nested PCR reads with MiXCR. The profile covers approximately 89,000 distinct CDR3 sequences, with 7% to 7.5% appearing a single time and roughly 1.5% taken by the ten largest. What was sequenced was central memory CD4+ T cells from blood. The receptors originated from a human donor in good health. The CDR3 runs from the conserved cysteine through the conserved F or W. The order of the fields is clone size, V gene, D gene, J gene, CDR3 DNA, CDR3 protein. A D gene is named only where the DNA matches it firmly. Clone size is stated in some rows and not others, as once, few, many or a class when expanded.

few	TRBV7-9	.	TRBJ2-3	TGTGCCAGCGGTTTTGGACGGTCCACAGATACGCAGTATTTT	CASGFGRSTDTQYF
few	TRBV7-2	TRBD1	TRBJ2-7	TGTGCCAGCAGCTTGACTAACCTTCGACAGGGCAACTCCTACGAGCAGTACTTC	CASSLTNLRQGNSYEQYF
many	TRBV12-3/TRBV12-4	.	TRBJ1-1	TGTGCCAGCAGTCAGGGATTTGGAGCTTTCTTT	CASSQGFGAFF
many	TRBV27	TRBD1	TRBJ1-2	TGTGCCAGCAGGCCTATAAGCCAGGGGGCGGGCTATGGCTACACCTTC	CASRPISQGAGYGYTF
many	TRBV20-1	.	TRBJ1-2	TGCAGTGCTAGTAACAGGGCGGTAAACTATGGCTACACCTTC	CSASNRAVNYGYTF
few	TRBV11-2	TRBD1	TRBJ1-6	TGTGCCAGCAGCTTAGCCTGGACAGGGGGAAGGAATAATTCACCCCTCCACTTT	CASSLAWTGGRNNSPLHF
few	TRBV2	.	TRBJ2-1	TGTGCCAGCAGGGACTTAGGGCAGTACAATGAGCAGTTCTTC	CASRDLGQYNEQFF
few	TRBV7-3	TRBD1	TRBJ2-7	TGTGCCAGCAGCTCCGGGACAGGGTCGGAGCAGTACTTC	CASSSGTGSEQYF
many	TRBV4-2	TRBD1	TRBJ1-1	TGTGCCAGCAGCCAAGGAGACAGGGCAGGGCCTGAAGCTTTCTTT	CASSQGDRAGPEAFF
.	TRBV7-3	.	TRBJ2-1	TGTGCCAGCAGCTCTAATCCGGGACCCAACAATGAGCAGTTCTTC	CASSSNPGPNNEQFF
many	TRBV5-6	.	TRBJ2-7	TGTGCCAGCAGCCTGTGGGTGGCCTACGAGCAGTACTTC	CASSLWVAYEQYF
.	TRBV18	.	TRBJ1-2	TGTGCCAGCTCACCAAATACAGGGCTATCTAACTATGGCTACACCTTC	CASSPNTGLSNYGYTF
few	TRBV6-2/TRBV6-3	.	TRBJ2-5	TGTGCCAGCAGCCGAACAGGGAGGGGAGAGACCCAGTACTTC	CASSRTGRGETQYF
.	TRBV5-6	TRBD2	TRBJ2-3	TGTGCCAGCAGGACTCTTGGGACTAGCGGAATAACAGATACGCAGTATTTT	CASRTLGTSGITDTQYF
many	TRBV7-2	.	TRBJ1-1	TGTGCCAGCAGCTTAAAGGTAACCACTGAAGCTTTCTTT	CASSLKVTTEAFF
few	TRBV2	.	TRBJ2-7	TGTGCCAGCACTTGGCAGGGGGGATACGAGCAGTACTTC	CASTWQGGYEQYF
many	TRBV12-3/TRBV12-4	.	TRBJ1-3	TGTGCCAGCAGTATAACAGGGACTGGAAACACCATATATTTT	CASSITGTGNTIYF
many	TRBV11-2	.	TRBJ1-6	TGTGCCAGCAGTACCCTAATGGGACGACGGGATTCACCCCTCCACTTT	CASSTLMGRRDSPLHF
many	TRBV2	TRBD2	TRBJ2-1	TGTGCCAGCAGGATAGAACTAGCGGGGGAGAATGAGCAGTTCTTC	CASRIELAGENEQFF
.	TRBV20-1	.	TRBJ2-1	TGCAGTGTAAAGGGGGGGGCGAGCTCCTACAATGAGCAGTTCTTC	CSVKGGASSYNEQFF
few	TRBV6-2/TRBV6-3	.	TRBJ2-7	TGTGCCAGCAGTGCACAGGGGGGGACTTACGAGCAGTACTTC	CASSAQGGTYEQYF
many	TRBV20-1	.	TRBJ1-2	TGCAGTGCTACACCCGCTAACTATGGCTACACCTTC	CSATPANYGYTF
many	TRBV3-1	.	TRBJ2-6	TGTGCCAGCAGCCAAGGAAGGGCTGGGGCCAACGTCCTGACTTTC	CASSQGRAGANVLTF
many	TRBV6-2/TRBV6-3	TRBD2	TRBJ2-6	TGTGCCAGCAGTTCGACTGGACTAGGGCTGGGGGCCAACGTCCTGACTTTC	CASSSTGLGLGANVLTF
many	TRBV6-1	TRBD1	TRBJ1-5	TGTGCCAGCAGTGAAGACACCGGGACAGGCAATCGTCGGGCCCAGCATTTT	CASSEDTGTGNRRAQHF
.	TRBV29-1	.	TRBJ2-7	TGCAGCGTGGGTAGCGGCAGGGACTACGAGCAGTACTTC	CSVGSGRDYEQYF
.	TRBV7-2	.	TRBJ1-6	TGTGCCAGCACCCCAACTGCCCCTTATTCACCCCTCCACTTT	CASTPTAPYSPLHF
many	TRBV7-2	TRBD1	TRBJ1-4	TGTGCCAGCAGCCTAAGGACAGGTGGCTCGAAACTGTTTTTT	CASSLRTGGSKLFF
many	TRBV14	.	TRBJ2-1	TGTGCCAGCAGCCAAGATCGGCATAATGAGCAGTTCTTC	CASSQDRHNEQFF
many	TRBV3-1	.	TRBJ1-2	TGTGCCAGCAGTCGGAGGGCACAAGGCTACACCTTC	CASSRRAQGYTF
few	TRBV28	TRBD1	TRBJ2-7	TGTGCCAGCAGTTTATTGGCAGGGGGCTCCTACGAGCAGTACTTC	CASSLLAGGSYEQYF
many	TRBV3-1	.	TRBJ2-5	TGTGCCAGCAGCCGCCGGGACTCCCCGTCCCAAGAGACCCAGTACTTC	CASSRRDSPSQETQYF
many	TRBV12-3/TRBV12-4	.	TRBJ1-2	TGTGCCAGCAGTTTAGGGGGGGCGCTTGGCTACACCTTC	CASSLGGALGYTF
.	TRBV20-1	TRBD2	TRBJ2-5	TGCAGTGCTGAGTCAGGACTAGCGGTAGAGACCCAGTACTTC	CSAESGLAVETQYF
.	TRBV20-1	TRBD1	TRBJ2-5	TGCAGTGCTAGGGGGGACAGAATCCAAGAGACCCAGTACTTC	CSARGDRIQETQYF
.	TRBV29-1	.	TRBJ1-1	TGCAGCGTTGAAGATTCAAACACTGAAGCTTTCTTT	CSVEDSNTEAFF
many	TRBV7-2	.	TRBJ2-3	TGTGCCAGCAGCCCAGCCGGTGTCCGCACAGATACGCAGTATTTT	CASSPAGVRTDTQYF
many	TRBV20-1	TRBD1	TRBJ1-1	TGCAGTGCTGTACAGGGGCCCACTGAAGCTTTCTTT	CSAVQGPTEAFF
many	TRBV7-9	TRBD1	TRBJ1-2	TGTGCCAGCAGCAAACAACAGGGGGCTCAGGGTGGCTACACCTTC	CASSKQQGAQGGYTF
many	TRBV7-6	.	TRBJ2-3	TGTGCCAGCACCCTAGGAGCAGGCACAGATACGCAGTATTTT	CASTLGAGTDTQYF